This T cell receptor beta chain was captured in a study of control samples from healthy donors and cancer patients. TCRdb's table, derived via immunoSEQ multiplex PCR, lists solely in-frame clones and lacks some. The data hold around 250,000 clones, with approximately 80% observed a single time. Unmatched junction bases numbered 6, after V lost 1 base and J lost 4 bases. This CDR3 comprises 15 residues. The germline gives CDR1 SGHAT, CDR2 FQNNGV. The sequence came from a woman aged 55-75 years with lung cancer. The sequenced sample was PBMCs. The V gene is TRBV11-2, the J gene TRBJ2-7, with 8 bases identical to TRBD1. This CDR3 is CASSLGTGHLYEQYF. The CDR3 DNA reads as TGTGCCAGCAGCTTAGGGACAGGGCATCTTTACGAGCAGTACTTC. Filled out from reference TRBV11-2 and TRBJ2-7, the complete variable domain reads EAGVAQSPRYKIIEKRQSVAFWCNPISGHATLYWYQQILGQGPKLLIQFQNNGVVDDSQLPKDRFSAERLKGVDSTLKIQPAKLEDSAVYLCASSLGTGHLYEQYFGPGTRLTVT.